This T cell receptor beta chain was sequenced for a study of blood T cell repertoires in COVID-19. V lost 0 bases to trimming and J lost 6 bases; unmatched junction nucleotides: 4. Germline values: CDR1 MGHDK, CDR2 SYGVNS. CDR3 size: 14 residues. TCRdb's copy holds only in-frame clones and misses some; the assay was immunoSEQ multiplex PCR. The sample shows 120,000 or so clones, 65% to 85% of them seen only once. This clone has only a few counts. The sequenced sample was peripheral blood. V gene TRBV25-1 combines with J gene TRBJ2-7, with 8 bases that match TRBD1. This TCR was recovered from a man between 65 and 85 years old with acute or convalescent COVID-19. CDR3 loop: CASSEYGRGPEQYF. CDR3 bases: TGTGCCAGCAGTGAATATGGCAGGGGGCCCGAGCAGTACTTC.